This entry lists 10 T cell receptor beta chains sequenced from one sample in a study of T cells after yellow fever vaccination. TCRdb re-called the 5' RACE reads with MiXCR, one entry per CDR3 protein. The sample yields 300,000 to 400,000 distinct CDR3 sequences, approximately 12% seen once. This material consisted of CD4+ T cells sorted from PBMCs, taken 15 days after the yellow fever booster vaccination. The receptors were gathered from a man between 18 and 35 years old who received the YFV17D yellow fever vaccine.

This chain joins TRBV7-3 and TRBJ2-3; D might be TRBD2 (6 bases). Germline V lookup: CDR1 SGHTA, CDR2 FQGTGA. The CDR3 spans 15 residues. This CDR3 is CGSSLQEGSTDTQYF. DNA for the CDR3: TGTGGGAGCAGCCTGCAGGAGGGGAGCACAGATACGCAGTATTTT.

This clonotype was observed a handful of times. V gene TRBV6-1 combines with J gene TRBJ1-5, with D possibly TRBD1 on 5 matching bases. This CDR3 has 16 amino acids. Deletions cut 0 bases from V and 2 bases from J, with 11 bases between. In germline, CDR1 is MNHNS, CDR2 SASEGT. This CDR3 reads CASSEASGVGNQPQHF. DNA of the CDR3: TGTGCCAGCAGTGAAGCGTCGGGGGTTGGCAATCAGCCCCAGCATTTT.

This clonotype was observed a few times. The chain has TRBV12-3 or TRBV12-4 and TRBJ2-5; D possibly corresponds to TRBD1 (6 bases). CDR3 length: 13 residues. The V and J ends lost 4 bases and 8 bases respectively, with 14 bases between them. The CDR3 DNA follows: TGTGCCAGCAGTTCCGAAACAGGGTACACCCAGTACTTC. It codes for CASSSETGYTQYF.

CDR3 protein: CASSQGQGAYF. DNA for the CDR3: TGTGCCAGCAGCCAGGGACAGGGTGCGTACTTC. This chain uses TRBV4-2 with TRBJ2-4; 9 bases fit TRBD1. V lost 3 bases and J lost 15; bases outside the gene matches: 3. CDR1 is LGHNA and CDR2 is YNFKEQ in the germline V gene. CDR3 size: 11 residues.

In this sample, this clonotype turned up a few times. The V call is TRBV4-3, the J call TRBJ2-7, with D maybe TRBD2 (6 bases). The CDR3 is 15 residues long. Per germline, CDR1 LGHNA and CDR2 YSLEER. The V and J ends lost 1 base and 0 bases respectively, with 10 bases between them. This chain's CDR3 is CASSQVVAASYEQYF. The CDR3 DNA is TGCGCCAGCAGCCAAGTAGTAGCGGCCTCCTACGAGCAGTACTTC.

This clonotype turned up a few times. Here the CDR3 reads CSVEGWQGGDFKYNEQFF. The CDR3 nucleotides are TGCAGCGTTGAAGGTTGGCAGGGAGGGGATTTTAAATACAATGAGCAGTTCTTC. The gene calls are TRBV29-1 and TRBJ2-1, with 7 positions matching TRBD2. After removal of 1 base from V and 4 bases from J, the junction contained 16 bases not matched to a gene. The CDR3 totals 18 residues. Germline loops: CDR1 SQVTM, CDR2 ANQGSEA.

This clonotype came up a few times. The chain combines TRBV20-1 with TRBJ2-7; TRBD1 matches 9 bases. With V trimmed by 3 bases and J by 3 bases, 9 bases remained unmatched. This CDR3 comprises 15 residues. Germline V gene data show CDR1 as DFQATT and CDR2 as SNEGSKA (reference sequence). The CDR3 DNA is TGCAGTGCTAGTCCGGGGACAGGGCCCGACTACGAGCAGTACGTC. The encoded protein is CSASPGTGPDYEQYV.

This clonotype was found many times. V gene TRBV27 combines with J gene TRBJ2-7; D not certain. The CDR3 covers 14 residues. V was trimmed by 8 bases and J by 2 bases, leaving 16 bases between them. CDR1 is MNHEY, CDR2 SMNVEV, per germline (reference sequence). The CDR3 is CASREAQPPYEQYF. The CDR3 DNA reads as TGTGCCAGCCGAGAAGCGCAGCCACCCTACGAGCAGTACTTC.

This clonotype was counted between two and nine times. The V gene is TRBV10-3, the J gene TRBJ2-1; TRBD1 matches 8 bases. Germline trimming cut 3 bases from V and 8 bases from J; bases unmatched to any gene: 18. Per germline, CDR1 ENHRY and CDR2 SYGVKD. The CDR3 runs to 18 residues. CDR3 loop: CAISETPLTGASRDEQFF. In DNA, the CDR3 is TGTGCCATCAGTGAAACACCCTTGACAGGGGCCTCGAGGGATGAGCAGTTCTTC.

V usage is TRBV5-1 and J usage is TRBJ2-7; D may be TRBD1 (5 bases). The V gene's germline CDR1 is SGHRS and CDR2 YFSETQ. This CDR3 is 15 amino acids long. Trimming shortened V by 0 bases and J by 3 bases, and 13 bases separated the two germline ends. CDR3 sequence (DNA): TGCGCCAGCAGCTTGGGAGTGACAGCGAGCTACGAGCAGTACGTC. It codes for CASSLGVTASYEQYV.